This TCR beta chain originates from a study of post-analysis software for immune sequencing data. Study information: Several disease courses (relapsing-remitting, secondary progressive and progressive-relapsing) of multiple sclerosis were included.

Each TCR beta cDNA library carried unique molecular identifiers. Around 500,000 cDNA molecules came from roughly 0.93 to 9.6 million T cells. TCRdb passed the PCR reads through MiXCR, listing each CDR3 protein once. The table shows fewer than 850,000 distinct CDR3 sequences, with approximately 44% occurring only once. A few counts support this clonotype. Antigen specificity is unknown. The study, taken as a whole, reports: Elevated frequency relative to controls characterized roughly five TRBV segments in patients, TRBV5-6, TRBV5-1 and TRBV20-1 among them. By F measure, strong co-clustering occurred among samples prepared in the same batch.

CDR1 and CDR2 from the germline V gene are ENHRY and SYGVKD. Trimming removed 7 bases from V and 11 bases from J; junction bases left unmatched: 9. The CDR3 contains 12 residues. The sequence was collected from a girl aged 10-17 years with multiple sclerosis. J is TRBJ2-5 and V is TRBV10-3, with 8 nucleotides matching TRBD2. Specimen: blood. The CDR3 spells CAINPGGNEQYF. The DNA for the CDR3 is TGTGCCATCAACCCGGGGGGGAATGAGCAGTACTTC.